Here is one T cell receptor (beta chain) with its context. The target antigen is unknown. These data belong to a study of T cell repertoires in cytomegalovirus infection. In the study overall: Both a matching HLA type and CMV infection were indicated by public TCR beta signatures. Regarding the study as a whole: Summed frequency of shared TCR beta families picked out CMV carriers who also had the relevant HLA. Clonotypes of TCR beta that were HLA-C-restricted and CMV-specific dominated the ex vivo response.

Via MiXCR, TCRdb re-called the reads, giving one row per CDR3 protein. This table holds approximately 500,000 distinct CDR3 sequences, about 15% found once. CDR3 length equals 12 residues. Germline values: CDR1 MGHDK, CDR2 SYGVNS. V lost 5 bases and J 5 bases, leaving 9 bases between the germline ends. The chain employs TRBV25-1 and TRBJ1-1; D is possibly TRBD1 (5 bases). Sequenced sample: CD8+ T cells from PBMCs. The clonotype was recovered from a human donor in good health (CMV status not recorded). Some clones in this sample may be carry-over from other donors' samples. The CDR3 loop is CASSQWGTEAFF. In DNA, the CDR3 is TGTGCCAGCAGTCAGTGGGGGACTGAAGCTTTCTTT. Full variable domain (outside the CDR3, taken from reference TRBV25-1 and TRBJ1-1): EADIYQTPRYLVIGTGKKITLECSQTMGHDKMYWYQQDPGMELHLIHYSYGVNSTEKGDLSSESTVSRIRTEHFPLTLESARPSHTSQYLCASSQWGTEAFFGQGTRLTVV.